Sequencing of this T cell receptor beta chain was carried out in a study of T cells in Graves' hyperthyroidism and ophthalmopathy. Germline CDR1 is LNHNV and CDR2 is YYDKDF (reference sequence). CDR3 length equals 12 residues. Worth noting for this clonotype: One end of the junction varies from germline; a read error may be responsible.

TCR beta CDR3 regions were amplified from RNA transcripts. An initial round of RT-PCR targeting the TCR CDR3 relied on the HTBI primer set. TCRdb redid the calling of the multiplex PCR reads with MiXCR, one entry per CDR3 protein. Here the sample spans 610,000 or so distinct CDR3 sequences, about half being singletons. This chain links TRBV15 with TRBJ2-7; D is undetermined. The receptor was isolated from a woman younger than 30 with Graves' hyperthyroidism. Sequences were obtained from peripheral blood or thyroid tissue (not recorded which). The chain's CDR3 is CAASSKAYEQYF. In nucleotides, the CDR3 is TGTGCCGCCAGCAGTAAGGCCTACGAGCAGTACTTC.